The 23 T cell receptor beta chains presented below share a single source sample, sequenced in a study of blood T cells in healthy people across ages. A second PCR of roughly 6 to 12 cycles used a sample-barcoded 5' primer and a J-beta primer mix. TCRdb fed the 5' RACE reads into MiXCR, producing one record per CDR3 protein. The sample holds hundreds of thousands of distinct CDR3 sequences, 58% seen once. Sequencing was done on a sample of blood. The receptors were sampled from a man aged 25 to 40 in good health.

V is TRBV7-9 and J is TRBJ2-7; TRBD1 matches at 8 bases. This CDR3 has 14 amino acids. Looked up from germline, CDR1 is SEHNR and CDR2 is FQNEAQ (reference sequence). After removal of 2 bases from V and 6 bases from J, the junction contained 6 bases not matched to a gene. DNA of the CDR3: TGTGCCAGCAGCTTAACCACAGGGGGTCCCGAGCAGTACTTC. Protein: CASSLTTGGPEQYF.

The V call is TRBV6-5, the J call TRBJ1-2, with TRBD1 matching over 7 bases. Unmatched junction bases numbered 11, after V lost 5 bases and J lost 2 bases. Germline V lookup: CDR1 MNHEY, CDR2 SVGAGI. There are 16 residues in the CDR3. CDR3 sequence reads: CASSRDHRGYNYGYTF. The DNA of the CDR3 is TGTGCCAGCAGTCGAGACCACAGGGGTTACAACTATGGCTACACCTTC.

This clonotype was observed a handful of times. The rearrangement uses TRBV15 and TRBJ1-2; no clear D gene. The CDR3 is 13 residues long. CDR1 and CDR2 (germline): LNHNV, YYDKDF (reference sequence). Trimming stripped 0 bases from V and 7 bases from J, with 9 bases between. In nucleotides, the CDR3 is TGTGCCACCAGCAGAGACCTCAGCACTGGCTACACCTTC. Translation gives CATSRDLSTGYTF.

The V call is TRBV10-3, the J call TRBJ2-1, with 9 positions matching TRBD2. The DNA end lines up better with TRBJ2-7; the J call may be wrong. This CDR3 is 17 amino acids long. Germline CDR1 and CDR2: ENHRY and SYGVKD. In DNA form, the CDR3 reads TGTGCCATCAGTAATCGCGGGAGGGGGCCCCTATACAATGAGCAGTACTTC. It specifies CAISNRGRGPLYNEQYF.

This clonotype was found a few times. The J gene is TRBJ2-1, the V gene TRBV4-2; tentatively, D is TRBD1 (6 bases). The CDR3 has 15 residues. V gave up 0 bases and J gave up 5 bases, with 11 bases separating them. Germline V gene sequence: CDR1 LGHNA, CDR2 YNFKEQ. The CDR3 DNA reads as TGTGCCAGCAGCCAAGATTGGCAGGGGCACAATGAGCAGTTCTTC. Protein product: CASSQDWQGHNEQFF.

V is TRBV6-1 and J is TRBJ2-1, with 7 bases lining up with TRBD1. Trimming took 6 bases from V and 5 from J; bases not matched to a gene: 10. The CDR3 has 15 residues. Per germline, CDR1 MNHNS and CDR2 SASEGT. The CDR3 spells CASRRGQSRNNEQFF. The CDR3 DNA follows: TGTGCCAGCAGAAGGGGACAGTCGAGGAACAATGAGCAGTTCTTC.

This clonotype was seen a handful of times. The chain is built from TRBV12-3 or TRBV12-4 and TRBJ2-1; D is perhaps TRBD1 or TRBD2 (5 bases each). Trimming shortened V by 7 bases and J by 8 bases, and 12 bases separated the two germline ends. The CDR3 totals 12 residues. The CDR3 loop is CASTPGHDEQFF. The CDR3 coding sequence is TGTGCCAGCACCCCGGGGCACGATGAGCAGTTCTTC.

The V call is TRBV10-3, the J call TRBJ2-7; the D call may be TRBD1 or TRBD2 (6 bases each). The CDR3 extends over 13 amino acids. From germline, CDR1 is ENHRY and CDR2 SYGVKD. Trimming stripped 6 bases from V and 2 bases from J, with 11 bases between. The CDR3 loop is CAIRGGRTYEQYF. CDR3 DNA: TGTGCCATCAGGGGGGGCAGAACCTACGAGCAGTACTTC.

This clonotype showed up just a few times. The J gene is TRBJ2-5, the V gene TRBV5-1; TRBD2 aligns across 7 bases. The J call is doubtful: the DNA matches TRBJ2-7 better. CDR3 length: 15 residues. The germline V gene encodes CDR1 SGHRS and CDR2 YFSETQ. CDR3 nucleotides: TGCGCCAGCAGCCCAACTAGCGACCGTTTCTACGAGCAGTACTTC. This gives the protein CASSPTSDRFYEQYF.

This CDR3 reads CASSLGIRTDRYQETQYF. Here the CDR3 DNA reads TGTGCCAGCAGCTTAGGGATTCGGACAGACCGGTACCAAGAGACCCAGTACTTC. The gene calls are TRBV7-9 and TRBJ2-5; a weak D match, TRBD1 (6 bases). CDR3 length equals 18 residues. The germline V and J ends were trimmed by 1 base and 0 bases, with 18 bases remaining between them. Germline CDR1 reads SEHNR; CDR2 reads FQNEAQ (reference sequence). The entire variable domain, with the rest obtained from reference TRBV7-9 and TRBJ2-5, is as follows: DTGVSQNPRHKITKRGQNVTFRCDPISEHNRLYWYRQTLGQGPEFLTYFQNEAQLEKSRLLSDRFSAERPKGSFSTLEIQRTEQGDSAMYLCASSLGIRTDRYQETQYFGPGTRLLVL.

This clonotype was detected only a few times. CDR3: CAISSQGLDNQPQHF. CDR3 bases: TGTGCCATCAGCTCACAGGGGCTTGACAATCAGCCCCAGCATTTT. The chain is built from TRBV10-3 and TRBJ1-5, with TRBD1 identical over 7 bases. V was clipped by 6 bases and J by 3 bases; unmatched bases: 8. This CDR3 comprises 15 residues. From germline, CDR1 is ENHRY and CDR2 SYGVKD.

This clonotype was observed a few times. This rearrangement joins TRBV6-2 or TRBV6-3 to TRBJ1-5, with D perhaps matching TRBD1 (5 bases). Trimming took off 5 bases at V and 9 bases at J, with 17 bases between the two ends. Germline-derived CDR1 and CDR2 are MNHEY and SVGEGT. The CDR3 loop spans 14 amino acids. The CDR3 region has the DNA TGTGCCAGCAGTCGGGACGGGAGCGATAGGCCCCAGCATTTT. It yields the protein CASSRDGSDRPQHF.

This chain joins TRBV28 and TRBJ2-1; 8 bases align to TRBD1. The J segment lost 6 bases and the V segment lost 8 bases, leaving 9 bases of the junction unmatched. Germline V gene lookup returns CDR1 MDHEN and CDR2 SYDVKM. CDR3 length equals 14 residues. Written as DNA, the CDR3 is TGTGCCAGCGGCGAAGACAGGGGAATCAATGAGCAGTTCTTC. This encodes CASGEDRGINEQFF.

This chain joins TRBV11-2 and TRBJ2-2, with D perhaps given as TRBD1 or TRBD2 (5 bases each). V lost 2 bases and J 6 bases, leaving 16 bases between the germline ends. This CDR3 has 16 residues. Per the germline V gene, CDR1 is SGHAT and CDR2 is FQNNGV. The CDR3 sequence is CASSLTGTLRAGELFF. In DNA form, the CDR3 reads TGTGCCAGCAGCTTAACGGGGACCCTCCGGGCCGGGGAGCTGTTTTTT.

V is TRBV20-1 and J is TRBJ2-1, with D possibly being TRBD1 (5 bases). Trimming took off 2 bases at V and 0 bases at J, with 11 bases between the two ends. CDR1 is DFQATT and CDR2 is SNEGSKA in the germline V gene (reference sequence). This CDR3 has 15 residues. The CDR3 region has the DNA TGCAGTGCTAGACCTTCAAGGGGCTCCTACAATGAGCAGTTCTTC. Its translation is CSARPSRGSYNEQFF.

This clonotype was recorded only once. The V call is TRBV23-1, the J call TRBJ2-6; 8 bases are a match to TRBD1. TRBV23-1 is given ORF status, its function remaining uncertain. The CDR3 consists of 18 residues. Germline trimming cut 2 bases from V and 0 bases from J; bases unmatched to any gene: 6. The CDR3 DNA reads TGCGCCAGCAGTCAACCGGGACAGGAAGGCTCTGGGGCCAACGTCCTGACTTTC. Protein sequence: CASSQPGQEGSGANVLTF.

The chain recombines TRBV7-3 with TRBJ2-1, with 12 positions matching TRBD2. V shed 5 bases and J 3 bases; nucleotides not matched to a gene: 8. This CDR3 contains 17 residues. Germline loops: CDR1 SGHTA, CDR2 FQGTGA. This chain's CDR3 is CASSPRLAGGSYNEQFF. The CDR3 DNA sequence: TGTGCCAGCAGCCCCCGTCTAGCGGGAGGGAGCTACAATGAGCAGTTCTTC.

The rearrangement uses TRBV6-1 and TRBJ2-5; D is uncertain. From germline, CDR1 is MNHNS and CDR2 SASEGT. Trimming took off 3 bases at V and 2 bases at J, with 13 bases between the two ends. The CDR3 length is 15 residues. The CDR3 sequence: CASSDRGRLQETQYF. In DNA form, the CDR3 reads TGTGCCAGCAGTGATCGTGGCCGATTGCAAGAGACCCAGTACTTC.

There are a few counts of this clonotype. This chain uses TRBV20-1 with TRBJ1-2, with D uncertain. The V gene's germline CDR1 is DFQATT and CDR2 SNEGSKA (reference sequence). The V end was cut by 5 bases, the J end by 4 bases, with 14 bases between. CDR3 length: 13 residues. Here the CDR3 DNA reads TGCAGTGCTTACGAAACAGAGACCTATGGCTACACCTTC. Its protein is CSAYETETYGYTF.

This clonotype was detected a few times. CDR3 amino acids: CASSYGDEFHAKNIQYF. In DNA, the CDR3 is TGTGCCAGCAGTTATGGGGACGAGTTCCACGCCAAAAACATTCAGTACTTC. This chain uses TRBV6-6 with TRBJ2-4; D is perhaps TRBD1 or TRBD2 (5 bases each). The CDR3 runs 17 residues. Germline CDR1 and CDR2: MNHNY and SVGAGI (reference sequence). V lost 3 bases, J lost 1 base, and 16 bases lay in between.

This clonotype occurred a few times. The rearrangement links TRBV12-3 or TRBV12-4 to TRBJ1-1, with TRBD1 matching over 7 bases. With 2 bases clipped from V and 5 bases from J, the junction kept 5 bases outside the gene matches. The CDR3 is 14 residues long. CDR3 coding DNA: TGTGCCAGCAGTTTACGAGGCAGGGGGACTGAAGCTTTCTTT. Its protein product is CASSLRGRGTEAFF.

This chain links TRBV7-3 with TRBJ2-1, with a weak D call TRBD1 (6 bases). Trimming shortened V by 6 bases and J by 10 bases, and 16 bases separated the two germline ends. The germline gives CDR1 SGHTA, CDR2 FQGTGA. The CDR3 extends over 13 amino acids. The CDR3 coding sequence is TGTGCCAGCAGTTTACCCGCCCAGGGGGAGCAGTTCTTC. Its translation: CASSLPAQGEQFF. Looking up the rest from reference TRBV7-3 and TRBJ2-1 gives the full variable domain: GAGVSQTPSNKVTEKGKYVELRCDPISGHTALYWYRQSLGQGPEFLIYFQGTGAADDSGLPNDRFFAVRPEGSVSTLKIQRTERGDSAVYLCASSLPAQGEQFFGPGTRLTVL.

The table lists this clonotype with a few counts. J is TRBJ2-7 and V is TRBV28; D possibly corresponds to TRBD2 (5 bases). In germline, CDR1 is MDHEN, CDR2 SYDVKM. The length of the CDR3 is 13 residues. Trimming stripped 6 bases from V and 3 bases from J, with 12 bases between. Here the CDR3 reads CASRRASGYEQYF. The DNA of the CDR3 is TGTGCCAGCAGGAGGGCCTCTGGCTACGAGCAGTACTTC.